A few counts support the clone carrying this TCR beta chain. Its antigen is undetermined. Other DNA sequences in this sample translate to the same CDR3. CD4+ cells of the naive, central memory, regulatory and stem cell-like memory types were sorted via CD45RO/CCR7/CD25/CD127/CD95/CD27. This record comes from a study of beta chain features in type 1 diabetes. Trimming removed 1 base at V and 5 bases at J, with 11 bases between. Per germline, CDR1 SEHNR and CDR2 FQNEAQ (reference sequence). The CDR3 length is 14 residues. The study's findings and limits: When Type 1 diabetes patients were examined, their TCRB CDR3s proved moderately but significantly shorter in all four CD4+ subsets. Insertions at VDJ junctions were less frequent in type 1 diabetes patients. These patients also deleted more nucleotides at the same junctions. Highly expressing activated T cells could be over-counted with a cDNA template.

Expressed TCRB transcripts were sequenced because the entire RNA isolate underwent reverse transcription. Generated by immunoSEQ multiplex PCR, the TCRdb table keeps only in-frame clones and is missing some. Of 600,000 or so clones listed, roughly an eighth are singletons. Sequenced: naive CD4+ T cells from blood. This clonotype originated in a man aged 30-40 years with type 1 diabetes. The gene calls are TRBV7-9 and TRBJ2-5; D gene unclear. CDR3 DNA: TGTGCCAGCAGCTTAGTCGGCGGTTCTGAGACCCAGTACTTC. Translating it yields CASSLVGGSETQYF.